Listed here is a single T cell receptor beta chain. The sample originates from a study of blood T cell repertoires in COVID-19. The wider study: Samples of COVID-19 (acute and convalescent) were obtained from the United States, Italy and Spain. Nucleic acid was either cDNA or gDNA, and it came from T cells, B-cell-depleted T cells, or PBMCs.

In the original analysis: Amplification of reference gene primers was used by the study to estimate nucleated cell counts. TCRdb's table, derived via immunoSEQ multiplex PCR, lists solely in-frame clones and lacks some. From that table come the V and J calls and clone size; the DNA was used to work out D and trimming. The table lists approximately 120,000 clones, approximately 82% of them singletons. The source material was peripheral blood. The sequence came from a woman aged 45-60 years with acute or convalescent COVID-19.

The CDR3 here is CASSLGHTNTEAFF. CDR3 coding DNA: TGCGCCAGCAGCTTGGGACATACGAACACTGAAGCTTTCTTT. This chain joins TRBV5-1 and TRBJ1-1; D gene ambiguous. Germline-derived CDR1 and CDR2 are SGHRS and YFSETQ. The CDR3 runs to 14 residues. Deletions cut 0 bases from V and 1 base from J, with 7 bases between.